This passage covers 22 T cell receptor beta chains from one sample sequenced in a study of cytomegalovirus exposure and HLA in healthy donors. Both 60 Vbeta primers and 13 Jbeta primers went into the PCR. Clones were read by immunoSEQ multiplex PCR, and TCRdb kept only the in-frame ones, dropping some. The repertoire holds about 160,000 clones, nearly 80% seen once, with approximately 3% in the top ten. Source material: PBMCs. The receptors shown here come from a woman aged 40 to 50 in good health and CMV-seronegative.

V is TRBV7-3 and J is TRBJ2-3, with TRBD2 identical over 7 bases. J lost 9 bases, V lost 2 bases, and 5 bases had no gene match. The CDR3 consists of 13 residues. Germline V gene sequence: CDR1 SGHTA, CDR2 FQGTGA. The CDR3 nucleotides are TGTGCCAGCAGCTTAGGTCGGGGAGGGACGCAGTATTTT. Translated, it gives CASSLGRGGTQYF.

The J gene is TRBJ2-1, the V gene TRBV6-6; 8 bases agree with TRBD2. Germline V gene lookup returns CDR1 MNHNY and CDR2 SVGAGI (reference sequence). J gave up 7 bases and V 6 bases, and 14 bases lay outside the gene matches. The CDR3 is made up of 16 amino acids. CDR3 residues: CASRGDFGGASNEQFF. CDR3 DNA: TGTGCCAGCAGGGGGGATTTCGGGGGGGCTTCAAATGAGCAGTTCTTC.

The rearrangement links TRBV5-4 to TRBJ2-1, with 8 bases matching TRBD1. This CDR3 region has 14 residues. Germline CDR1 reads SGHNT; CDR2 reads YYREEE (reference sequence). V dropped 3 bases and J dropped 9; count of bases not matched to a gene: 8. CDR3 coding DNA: TGTGCCAGCAGCTCGGGGTCCCAGGGGGCTGAGCAGTTCTTC. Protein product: CASSSGSQGAEQFF.

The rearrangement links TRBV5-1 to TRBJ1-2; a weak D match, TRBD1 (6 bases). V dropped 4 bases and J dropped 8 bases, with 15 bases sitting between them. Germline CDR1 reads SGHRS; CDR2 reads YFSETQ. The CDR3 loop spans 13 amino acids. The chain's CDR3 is CASSPGTNAGYTF. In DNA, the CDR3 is TGCGCCAGCAGCCCGGGGACAAATGCAGGCTACACCTTC.

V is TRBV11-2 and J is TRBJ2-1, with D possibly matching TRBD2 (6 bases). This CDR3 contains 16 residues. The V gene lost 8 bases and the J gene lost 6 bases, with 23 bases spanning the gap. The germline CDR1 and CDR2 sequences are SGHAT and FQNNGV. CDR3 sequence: CASCADRESWSNEQFF. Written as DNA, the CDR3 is TGTGCCAGCTGTGCCGACCGGGAGTCGTGGTCCAATGAGCAGTTCTTC. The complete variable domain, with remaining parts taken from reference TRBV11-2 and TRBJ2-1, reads EAGVAQSPRYKIIEKRQSVAFWCNPISGHATLYWYQQILGQGPKLLIQFQNNGVVDDSQLPKDRFSAERLKGVDSTLKIQPAKLEDSAVYLCASCADRESWSNEQFFGPGTRLTVL.

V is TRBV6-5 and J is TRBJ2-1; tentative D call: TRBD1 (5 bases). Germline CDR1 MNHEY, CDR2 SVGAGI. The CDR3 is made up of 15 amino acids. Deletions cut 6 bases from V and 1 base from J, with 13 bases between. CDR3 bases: TGTGCCAGCAGACAAGACAGTCTATCCTACAATGAGCAGTTCTTC. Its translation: CASRQDSLSYNEQFF.

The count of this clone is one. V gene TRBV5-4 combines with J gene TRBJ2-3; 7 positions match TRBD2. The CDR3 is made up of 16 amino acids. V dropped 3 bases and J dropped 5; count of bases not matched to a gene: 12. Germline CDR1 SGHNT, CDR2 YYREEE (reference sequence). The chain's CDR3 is CASSYRTSPSKDTQYF. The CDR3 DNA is TGTGCCAGCAGCTACCGGACTAGTCCGAGTAAAGATACGCAGTATTTT.

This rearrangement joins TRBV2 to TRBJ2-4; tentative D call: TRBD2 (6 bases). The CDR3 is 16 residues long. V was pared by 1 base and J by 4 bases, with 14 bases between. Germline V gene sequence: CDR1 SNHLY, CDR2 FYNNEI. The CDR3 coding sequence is TGTGCCAGCAGTGAAGAGGCAGGGACTCTAAAAAACATTCAGTACTTC. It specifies CASSEEAGTLKNIQYF.

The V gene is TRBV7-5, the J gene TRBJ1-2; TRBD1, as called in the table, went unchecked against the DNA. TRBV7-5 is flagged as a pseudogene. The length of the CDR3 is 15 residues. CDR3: CVRSLGVDRDYGYTF. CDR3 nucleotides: TGTGTCAGAAGCCTTGGGGTGGACAGGGACTATGGCTACACCTTC.

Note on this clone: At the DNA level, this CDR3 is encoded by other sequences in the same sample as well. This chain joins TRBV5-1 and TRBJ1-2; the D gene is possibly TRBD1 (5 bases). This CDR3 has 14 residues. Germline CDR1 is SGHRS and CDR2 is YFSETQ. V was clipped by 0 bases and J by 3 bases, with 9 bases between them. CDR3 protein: CASSLGGGDYGYTF. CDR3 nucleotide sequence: TGCGCCAGCAGCTTGGGCGGGGGAGACTATGGCTACACCTTC.

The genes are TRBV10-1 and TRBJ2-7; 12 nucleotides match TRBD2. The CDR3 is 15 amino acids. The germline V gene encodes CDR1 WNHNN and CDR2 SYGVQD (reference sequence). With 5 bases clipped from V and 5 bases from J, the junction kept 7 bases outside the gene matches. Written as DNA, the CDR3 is TGCGCCAGCAGTCGGACTAGCGGGATTCGGAACGAGCAGTACTTC. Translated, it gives CASSRTSGIRNEQYF.

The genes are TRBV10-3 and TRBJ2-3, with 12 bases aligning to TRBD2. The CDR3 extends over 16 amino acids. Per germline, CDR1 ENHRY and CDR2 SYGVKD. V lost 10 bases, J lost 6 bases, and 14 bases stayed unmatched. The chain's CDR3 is CATNRASGGATDTQYF. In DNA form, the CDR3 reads TGTGCCACAAACAGGGCTAGCGGGGGGGCAACTGATACGCAGTATTTT.

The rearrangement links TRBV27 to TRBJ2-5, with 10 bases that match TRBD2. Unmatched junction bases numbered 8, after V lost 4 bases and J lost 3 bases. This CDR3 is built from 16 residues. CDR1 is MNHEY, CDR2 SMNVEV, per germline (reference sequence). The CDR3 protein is CASSSLAGGTKETQYF. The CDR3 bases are TGTGCCAGCAGTTCTTTAGCGGGGGGAACCAAAGAGACCCAGTACTTC.

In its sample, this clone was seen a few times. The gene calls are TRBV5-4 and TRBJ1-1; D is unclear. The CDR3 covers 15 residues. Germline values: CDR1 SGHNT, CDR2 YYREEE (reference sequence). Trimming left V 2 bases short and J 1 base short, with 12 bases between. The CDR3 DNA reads TGTGCCAGCAGCTTACCACCAGGTCCGAACACTGAAGCTTTCTTT. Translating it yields CASSLPPGPNTEAFF.

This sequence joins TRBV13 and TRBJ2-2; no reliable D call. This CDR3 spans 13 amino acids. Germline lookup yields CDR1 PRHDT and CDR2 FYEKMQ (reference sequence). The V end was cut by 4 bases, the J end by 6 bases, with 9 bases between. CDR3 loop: CASSSDFAGELFF. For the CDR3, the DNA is TGTGCCAGCAGCTCAGACTTCGCCGGGGAGCTGTTTTTT.

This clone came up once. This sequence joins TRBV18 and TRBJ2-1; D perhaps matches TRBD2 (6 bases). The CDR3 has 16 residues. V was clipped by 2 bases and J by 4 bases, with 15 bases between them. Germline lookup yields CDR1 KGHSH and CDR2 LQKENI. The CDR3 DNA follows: TGTGCCAGCTCACCATCGGGCTCTGGGGGGTACAATGAGCAGTTCTTC. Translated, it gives CASSPSGSGGYNEQFF.

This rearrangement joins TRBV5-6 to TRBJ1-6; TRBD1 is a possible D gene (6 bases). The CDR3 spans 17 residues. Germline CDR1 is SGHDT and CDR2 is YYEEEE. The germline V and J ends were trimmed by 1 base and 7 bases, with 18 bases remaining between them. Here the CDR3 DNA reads TGTGCCAGCAGCTTGATGGGGGCAGGCTTGGGGAATTCACCCCTCCACTTT. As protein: CASSLMGAGLGNSPLHF.

CDR3 DNA: TGTGCCAGCGAACACGGGGACACTGAAGCTTTCTTT. Translation: CASEHGDTEAFF. The genes are TRBV25-1 and TRBJ1-1; D gene unclear. Germline CDR1 and CDR2: MGHDK and SYGVNS. V lost 8 bases to trimming and J lost 3 bases, with 10 bases between them. This CDR3 contains 12 residues. Based on the CDR3 plus reference TRBV25-1 and TRBJ1-1, the full variable domain is EADIYQTPRYLVIGTGKKITLECSQTMGHDKMYWYQQDPGMELHLIHYSYGVNSTEKGDLSSESTVSRIRTEHFPLTLESARPSHTSQYLCASEHGDTEAFFGQGTRLTVV.

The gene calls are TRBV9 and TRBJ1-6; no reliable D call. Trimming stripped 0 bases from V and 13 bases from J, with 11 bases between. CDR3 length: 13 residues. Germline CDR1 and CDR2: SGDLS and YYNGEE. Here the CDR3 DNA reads TGTGCCAGCAGCGTAGACGGGGTCTCCCCCCTCCACTTT. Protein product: CASSVDGVSPLHF.

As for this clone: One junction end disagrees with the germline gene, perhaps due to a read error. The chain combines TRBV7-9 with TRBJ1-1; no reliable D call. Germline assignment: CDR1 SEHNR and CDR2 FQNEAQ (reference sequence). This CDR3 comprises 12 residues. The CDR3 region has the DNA TGTTCCAGCACCCTTATGAACACTGAAGCTTTCTTT. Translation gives CSSTLMNTEAFF.

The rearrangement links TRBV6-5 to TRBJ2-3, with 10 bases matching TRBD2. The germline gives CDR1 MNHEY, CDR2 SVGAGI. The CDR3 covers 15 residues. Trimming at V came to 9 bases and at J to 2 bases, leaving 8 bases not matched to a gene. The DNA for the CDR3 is TGTGCCAGATACACTAGCGGGGACAACACAGATACGCAGTATTTT. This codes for CARYTSGDNTDTQYF.

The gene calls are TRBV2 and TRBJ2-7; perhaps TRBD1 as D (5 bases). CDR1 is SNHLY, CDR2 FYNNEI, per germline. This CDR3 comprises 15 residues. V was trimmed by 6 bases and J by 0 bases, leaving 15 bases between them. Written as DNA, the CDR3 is TGTGCCAGCAGGGACACCATTAGGGGCTCCTACGAGCAGTACTTC. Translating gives CASRDTIRGSYEQYF.